Listed below are T cell receptor beta chains from one sample, sequenced in a study of response to subunit inactivated influenza vaccine. Each CDR3 protein gets one entry after TCRdb re-called the RT-PCR reads with MiXCR. The sample contains hundreds of thousands of distinct CDR3 sequences, around a sixth of which appear only once. The source was PBMCs from blood, collected 11 to 12 days after vaccination. These receptors came from a man in his forties or fifties who received an inactivated influenza vaccine. Both conserved end residues are part of each CDR3. A D gene is named only where the DNA matches it firmly. Rows may omit the clone size; those that give it use once, few, many or a size class.

16,TRBV12-3/TRBV12-4,TRBJ2-2,TRBD2,few,TGTGCCAGCAGCCGGGGGCGGGGGGCGGACACCGGGGAGCTGTTTTTT,CASSRGRGADTGELFF
12,TRBV28,TRBJ2-2,-,-,TGTGCCAGCTACCCTGGGGCCGGGGAGCTGTTTTTT,CASYPGAGELFF
14,TRBV28,TRBJ2-2,-,few,TGTGCCAGCAGCAAGACAGGTCGACCCGGGGAGCTGTTTTTT,CASSKTGRPGELFF
14,TRBV5-1,TRBJ2-3,-,-,TGCGCCAGCAGCTTGGGAGGTAGTCCAGATACGCAGTATTTT,CASSLGGSPDTQYF
15,TRBV11-2,TRBJ2-1,-,-,TGTGCCAGCAGCTTCATGGCAGGGACCTACAATGAGCAGTTCTTC,CASSFMAGTYNEQFF
13,TRBV20-1,TRBJ2-1,-,few,TGCAGTGCTAGATCCGGACGGAACAATGAGCAGTTCTTC,CSARSGRNNEQFF
17,TRBV6-5,TRBJ2-3,TRBD2,-,TGTGCCAGCAGTTACCCACCGACTAGCGGGCGCACAGATACGCAGTATTTT,CASSYPPTSGRTDTQYF
17,TRBV7-2,TRBJ2-2,-,few,TGTGCCAGCAGCTTAGTTTCCGCGGTCGCGAACACCGGGGAGCTGTTTTTT,CASSLVSAVANTGELFF
16,TRBV15,TRBJ2-7,TRBD1,-,TGTGCCACCAGCGGACCGGGACAGGGATTTCAGGACGAGCAGTACTTC,CATSGPGQGFQDEQYF
14,TRBV6-2/TRBV6-3,TRBJ2-7,TRBD1,many,TGTGCCACCGCACCTGGGGACAGCGGACGACCGCAGTACTTC,CATAPGDSGRPQYF
12,TRBV15,TRBJ1-2,-,-,TGTGCCACCAGCAGAGAGGGTCTTGGCTACACCTTC,CATSREGLGYTF
13,TRBV12-3/TRBV12-4,TRBJ2-2,-,many,TGTGCCAGCAGCAGTTGGGGCCCCGGGGAGCTGTTTTTT,CASSSWGPGELFF
16,TRBV10-2,TRBJ2-1,TRBD1,-,TGCGCCAGCAGTGAGTCGGGGGACAGGGGGCTTGGAAGGCAGTTCTTC,CASSESGDRGLGRQFF
15,TRBV12-3/TRBV12-4,TRBJ1-4,-,many,TGTGCCAGCGGGGGCGGGGTGATAACTAATGAAAAACTGTTTTTT,CASGGGVITNEKLFF
16,TRBV6-2/TRBV6-3,TRBJ2-2,-,-,TGTGCCAGCAGTTACTCGGCGGGGAGGTGGACCGGGGAGCTGTTTTTT,CASSYSAGRWTGELFF
13,TRBV7-2,TRBJ2-7,TRBD2,-,TGTGCCAGCAGCTTGGGACTAGCTACCGAGCAGTACTTC,CASSLGLATEQYF
14,TRBV5-6,TRBJ2-5,-,-,TGTGCCAGCAGCTTGTGGGGCGCACAAGAGACCCAGTACTTC,CASSLWGAQETQYF
16,TRBV6-1,TRBJ2-2,TRBD2,-,TGTGCCAGCAGTGTGACTAGCGGGGGGGCCGCCGGGGAGCTGTTTTTT,CASSVTSGGAAGELFF
14,TRBV29-1,TRBJ2-4,-,many,TGCAGCGTTGAAACTCGAGGGGCCAAAAACATTCAGTACTTC,CSVETRGAKNIQYF
15,TRBV7-2,TRBJ2-2,-,few,TGTGCCAGCAGCTTAGATACCGGGAACACCGGGGAGCTGTTTTTT,CASSLDTGNTGELFF
15,TRBV6-1,TRBJ1-5,TRBD1,-,TGTGCCAGCACCTTCGGACAGGGAGGCAGTCAGCCCCAGCATTTT,CASTFGQGGSQPQHF
11,TRBV20-1,TRBJ2-2,-,-,TGCAGTGCTAGCGGAACCGGGGAGCTGTTTTTT,CSASGTGELFF
13,TRBV11-2,TRBJ2-5,-,many,TGTGCCAGCAGCTATGGGGTCCGAGAGACCCAGTACTTC,CASSYGVRETQYF
15,TRBV20-1,TRBJ2-2,-,many,TGCAGTGCCCCCGAGGCGGGACACAACACCGGGGAGCTGTTTTTT,CSAPEAGHNTGELFF
20,TRBV9,TRBJ2-1,TRBD2,few,TGTGCCAGCAGCGTAGGAGTGACTAGCGGGAGGTGGGGCTCCTACAATGAGCAGTTCTTC,CASSVGVTSGRWGSYNEQFF
15,TRBV12-3/TRBV12-4,TRBJ2-1,TRBD1,-,TGTGCCAGCAGCGCCGCCTTACAGGGGGGCCATGAGCAGTTCTTC,CASSAALQGGHEQFF
11,TRBV29-1,TRBJ2-5,-,-,TGCAGCGTTGCAGGGGCAGAGACCCAGTACTTC,CSVAGAETQYF
13,TRBV10-3,TRBJ2-1,-,-,TGTGCCATCAGTCTAGCACTAGAGGATGAGCAGTTCTTC,CAISLALEDEQFF
16,TRBV5-1,TRBJ2-3,TRBD2,many,TGCGCCAGCCGAGGGCTAGCGGGGGATGACACAGATACGCAGTATTTT,CASRGLAGDDTDTQYF
13,TRBV7-9,TRBJ2-1,-,few,TGTGCCAGCAGCCCCCTGCCGCTTCCAGTACAGTTCTTC,CASSPLPLPVQFF
15,TRBV9,TRBJ2-1,TRBD2,-,TGTGCCAGCAGCCTAGCGGGGTTGGGCCAGAATGAGCAGTTCTTC,CASSLAGLGQNEQFF
13,TRBV7-2,TRBJ2-7,TRBD1,few,TGTGCCAGCAGCTACACAGGGGTCCACGAGCAGTACTTC,CASSYTGVHEQYF
16,TRBV12-3/TRBV12-4,TRBJ1-2,TRBD1,few,TGTGCCAGCCATAAGGGGGACAGGATATTGACCTATGGCTACACCTTC,CASHKGDRILTYGYTF
16,TRBV7-2,TRBJ2-3,TRBD2,many,TGTGCCAGCAGCCCGGAGCGGGGGGTTAGCACAGATACGCAGTATTTT,CASSPERGVSTDTQYF
14,TRBV2,TRBJ2-7,-,-,TGTGCCAGCAGTGAATCAGTTTTGGTGGACGAGCAGTACTTC,CASSESVLVDEQYF